The next 16 T cell receptor beta chains were all read from a single sample in a study of cytomegalovirus exposure and HLA in healthy donors. 13 Jbeta primers and 60 Vbeta primers were used for the PCR. Sequencing was performed with immunoSEQ multiplex PCR; in TCRdb, only in-frame clones are kept and a portion is missing. The table includes some 96,000 clones, 75% to 80% detected once. Sequenced input: PBMCs. These receptors were obtained from a female donor in good health and CMV-seronegative.

This clone was picked up a small number of times. The chain joins TRBV7-2 to TRBJ1-4; tentatively, D is TRBD1 (5 bases). This CDR3 is built from 15 residues. Deletions cut 5 bases from V and 7 bases from J, with 17 bases between. CDR1 is SGHTA, CDR2 FQGNSA, per germline. As DNA, the CDR3 is TGTGCCAGCAGCCCGCGGTGGGGGAGGGGTGAAAAACTGTTTTTT. Its protein product is CASSPRWGRGEKLFF. Drawing the rest from reference TRBV7-2 and TRBJ1-4, the complete variable domain is GAGVSQSPSNKVTEKGKDVELRCDPISGHTALYWYRQSLGQGLEFLIYFQGNSAPDKSGLPSDRFSAERTGGSVSTLTIQRTQQEDSAVYLCASSPRWGRGEKLFFGSGTQLSVL.

The J gene is TRBJ1-1, the V gene TRBV28, with TRBD1 as a possible D gene (5 bases). Trimming took 2 bases from V and 7 from J, leaving 11 bases between them. This CDR3 is built from 13 residues. Germline-derived CDR1 and CDR2 are MDHEN and SYDVKM. This CDR3 reads CASSLPRVDEAFF. DNA of the CDR3: TGTGCCAGCAGTTTACCCAGGGTTGATGAAGCTTTCTTT. The variable domain in full, completed from reference TRBV28 and TRBJ1-1, reads DVKVTQSSRYLVKRTGEKVFLECVQDMDHENMFWYRQDPGLGLRLIYFSYDVKMKEKGDIPEGYSVSREKKERFSLILESASTNQTSMYLCASSLPRVDEAFFGQGTRLTVV.

The rearrangement links TRBV28 to TRBJ2-7, with D possibly being TRBD1 (5 bases). V gave up 4 bases and J gave up 6 bases, with 7 bases separating them. This CDR3 contains 11 residues. Germline-derived CDR1 and CDR2 are MDHEN and SYDVKM. The CDR3 region is CASSSQGEQYF. The CDR3 DNA is TGTGCCAGCAGTTCCCAGGGCGAGCAGTACTTC.

A remark on this clone: At one end, the junction sequence differs from germline, possibly due to a read error. The V gene is TRBV7-2, the J gene TRBJ2-3; 7 bases are a match to TRBD2. CDR3 length equals 17 residues. Germline CDR1 reads SGHTA; CDR2 reads FQGNSA. This chain's CDR3 is CASSVGLSSGVTDAQYF. In DNA form, the CDR3 reads TGTGCCAGCAGCGTCGGGCTTTCTAGCGGAGTGACAGATGCGCAGTATTTT.

V gene TRBV27 combines with J gene TRBJ2-1; no clear D gene. Between the trimmed V and J ends, which lost 5 bases and 1 base, there was a span of 12 bases. CDR3 size: 15 residues. The germline V gene has CDR1 MNHEY and CDR2 SMNVEV (reference sequence). The CDR3 reads CASSPSAASYNEQFF. The CDR3, as DNA: TGTGCCAGCAGTCCCTCCGCGGCTTCCTACAATGAGCAGTTCTTC.

In its sample, this clone was seen a few times. The chain links TRBV9 to TRBJ1-4; a weak D match, TRBD1 (5 bases). Germline lookup yields CDR1 SGDLS and CDR2 YYNGEE. Trimming left V 0 bases short and J 5 bases short, with 14 bases between. This CDR3 comprises 16 residues. CDR3: CASSVDEGRLNEKLFF. In nucleotides, the CDR3 is TGTGCCAGCAGCGTAGACGAGGGGAGGCTGAATGAAAAACTGTTTTTT.

The chain uses TRBV30 and TRBJ2-1; 10 nucleotides align to TRBD2. Germline V gives CDR1 GTSNPN, CDR2 SVGIG (reference sequence). There are 16 residues in the CDR3. V trimming: 0 bases; J trimming: 6 bases; junction bases outside the gene matches: 8. The CDR3 region is CAWSVKGTSVSNEQFF. CDR3 DNA: TGTGCCTGGAGTGTAAAGGGGACTAGCGTGAGCAATGAGCAGTTCTTC.

This sequence joins TRBV10-2 and TRBJ2-7, with 7 bases aligning to TRBD1. J gave up 7 bases and V 10 bases, and 16 bases lay outside the gene matches. Germline values: CDR1 WSHSY, CDR2 SAAADI. The CDR3 sequence is 14 residues long. In DNA form, the CDR3 reads TGCGCCACCACGAGGGGGACAGATGGCCTGGAGCAGTACTTC. This sequence encodes CATTRGTDGLEQYF.

The CDR3 here is CATSKGETSGGAQETQYF. In DNA form, the CDR3 reads TGTGCCACCAGCAAAGGAGAGACTAGCGGGGGGGCCCAAGAGACCCAGTACTTC. The V call is TRBV15, the J call TRBJ2-5, with 14 positions matching TRBD2. V gave up 4 bases and J gave up 1 base; unmatched junction bases: 8. Germline V gene data show CDR1 as LNHNV and CDR2 as YYDKDF (reference sequence). The CDR3 covers 18 residues. Full variable domain (missing parts from reference TRBV15 and TRBJ2-5): DAMVIQNPRYQVTQFGKPVTLSCSQTLNHNVMYWYQQKSSQAPKLLFHYYDKDFNNEADTPDNFQSRRPNTSFCFLDIRSPGLGDTAMYLCATSKGETSGGAQETQYFGPGTRLLVL.

This clone has only one observation. The V gene is TRBV2, the J gene TRBJ2-2; the match to TRBD2 covers 15 bases. The CDR3 has 15 amino acids. Germline V gene sequence: CDR1 SNHLY, CDR2 FYNNEI. With V trimmed by 5 bases and J by 6 bases, 1 base remained unmatched. Here the CDR3 DNA reads TGTGCCAGCAGTAGGACTAGCGGGGGGGCCGGGGAGCTGTTTTTT. The encoded protein is CASSRTSGGAGELFF.

This clone occurred a few times. This rearrangement joins TRBV19 to TRBJ2-5; tentative D call: TRBD2 (6 bases). Trimming stripped 5 bases from V and 4 bases from J, with 17 bases between. CDR3 length: 15 residues. Germline loops: CDR1 LNHDA, CDR2 SQIVND (reference sequence). The CDR3 bases are TGTGCCAGTAGTTTATCGCGGGGAGGAGGAGAGACCCAGTACTTC. Residues: CASSLSRGGGETQYF.

This chain uses TRBV7-2 with TRBJ1-5, with 8 positions matching TRBD1. The V gene end was trimmed by 4 bases and the J gene end by 7 bases; junction bases not matched to a gene: 6. The CDR3 covers 14 residues. Germline V CDR1 and CDR2: SGHTA, FQGNSA. CDR3 nucleotide sequence: TGTGCCAGCAGCTACGACAGGGGAGGACAGCCCCAGCATTTT. Its translation: CASSYDRGGQPQHF.

The genes are TRBV29-1 and TRBJ1-1, with D perhaps TRBD1 (5 bases). The germline V gene encodes CDR1 SQVTM and CDR2 ANQGSEA. The length of the CDR3 is 12 residues. V was clipped by 4 bases and J by 4 bases, with 10 bases between them. CDR3 residues: CSVGTQSTEAFF. CDR3 nucleotide sequence: TGCAGCGTTGGGACACAAAGCACTGAAGCTTTCTTT. Looking up the rest from reference TRBV29-1 and TRBJ1-1 gives the full variable domain: SAVISQKPSRDICQRGTSLTIQCQVDSQVTMMFWYRQQPGQSLTLIATANQGSEATYESGFVIDKFPISRPNLTFSTLTVSNMSPEDSSIYLCSVGTQSTEAFFGQGTRLTVV.

The J gene is TRBJ2-4, the V gene TRBV7-3, with a tentative D call TRBD2 (5 bases). Germline CDR1 reads SGHTA; CDR2 reads FQGTGA. Trimming removed 7 bases at V and 0 bases at J, with 22 bases between. The CDR3 totals 18 residues. The CDR3 here is CASIPKRDLRLAKNIQYF. The DNA of the CDR3 is TGTGCCAGCATCCCAAAGAGGGATTTACGCCTAGCCAAAAACATTCAGTACTTC.

The V call is TRBV7-9, the J call TRBJ2-7, with 10 bases that match TRBD2. Trimming took 5 bases from V and 2 from J; bases not matched to a gene: 6. The CDR3 is made up of 15 amino acids. Germline V lookup: CDR1 SEHNR, CDR2 FQNEAQ (reference sequence). The CDR3 DNA reads as TGTGCCAGCAGCCGGGGACTAGCGAAGACCTACGAGCAGTACTTC. Translated: CASSRGLAKTYEQYF.

The chain is built from TRBV7-2 and TRBJ2-7; 8 nucleotides agree with TRBD1. Trimming at V came to 10 bases and at J to 6 bases, leaving 17 bases not matched to a gene. The CDR3 has 15 amino acids. The germline gives CDR1 SGHTA, CDR2 FQGNSA. CDR3 region: CAINSGQGSYLEQYF. For the CDR3, the DNA is TGTGCCATCAACTCCGGACAGGGATCTTATCTCGAGCAGTACTTC.